Shown below are 18 T cell receptor beta chains from a single sample sequenced in a study of cytomegalovirus exposure and HLA in healthy donors. Researchers ran the PCR with 60 Vbeta and 13 Jbeta primers. The repertoire was sequenced with immunoSEQ multiplex PCR; TCRdb's copy has only in-frame clones and lacks some. Here the sample spans some 180,000 clones, 70% to 85% being singletons. Sequencing was performed on PBMCs. These receptors all stem from a woman aged 25 to 39 in good health and CMV-seropositive.

The chain couples TRBV11-2 to TRBJ2-3; 8 bases match TRBD1. The CDR3 spans 17 residues. The junction had 13 bases not matched to a gene; V was cut back by 7 bases and J by 1 base. Germline-derived CDR1 and CDR2 are SGHAT and FQNNGV. The CDR3 spells CASTPTHPGQGTDTQYF. In DNA form, the CDR3 reads TGTGCCAGCACCCCAACACACCCGGGACAGGGCACAGATACGCAGTATTTT.

The chain carries TRBV4-3 and TRBJ2-2, with TRBD2 matching over 9 bases. With V trimmed by 0 bases and J by 6 bases, 8 bases remained unmatched. The CDR3 has 17 amino acids. CDR1 and CDR2 from the germline V gene are LGHNA and YSLEER. The CDR3 DNA follows: TGCGCCAGCAGCCAAGATCGAGCAGCGGGAGGCCCCGGGGAGCTGTTTTTT. It is translated as CASSQDRAAGGPGELFF.

Written as DNA, the CDR3 is TGTGCCAGCTCCCGGGGGACCACAAGGGTATACACTGAAGCTTTCTTT. This codes for CASSRGTTRVYTEAFF. V and J are TRBV9 and TRBJ1-1, with D possibly matching TRBD1 (5 bases). V dropped 7 bases and J dropped 3 bases, with 22 bases sitting between them. CDR1 SGDLS and CDR2 YYNGEE come from the germline V gene. The CDR3 covers 16 residues.

This chain connects TRBV12-5 to TRBJ1-2; TRBD1 matches 9 bases. V trimming: 0 bases; J trimming: 5 bases; junction bases outside the gene matches: 7. Germline V lookup: CDR1 LGHNT, CDR2 FRNRAP. CDR3 length: 16 amino acids. The chain's CDR3 is CASGLVGRDRAYGYTF. The CDR3 nucleotides are TGTGCTAGTGGTTTGGTGGGCAGGGACAGGGCTTATGGCTACACCTTC.

This clone was recorded only once. The chain is built from TRBV7-6 and TRBJ2-2; TRBD2 aligns across 14 bases. There are 18 residues in the CDR3. Trimming at V came to 9 bases and at J to 3 bases, leaving 12 bases not matched to a gene. Germline V lookup: CDR1 SGHVS, CDR2 FNYEAQ. The CDR3 region has the DNA TGTGCCAGTCCCACCCGACTAGCGGGGGGGCTGTACACCGGGGAGCTGTTTTTT. Residues: CASPTRLAGGLYTGELFF.

The rearrangement uses TRBV10-3 and TRBJ2-7, with TRBD1 identical over 9 bases. The germline gives CDR1 ENHRY, CDR2 SYGVKD. The CDR3 contains 16 residues. V dropped 10 bases and J dropped 0; count of bases not matched to a gene: 13. The CDR3 sequence is CATRGVGQGFSYEQYF. Written as DNA, the CDR3 is TGTGCCACCAGAGGCGTGGGACAGGGTTTCTCCTACGAGCAGTACTTC.

This clone was detected a few times. The genes are TRBV4-3 and TRBJ2-1, with 7 bases that match TRBD2. Germline V gene data show CDR1 as LGHNA and CDR2 as YSLEER. Germline trimming cut 0 bases from V and 8 bases from J; bases unmatched to any gene: 13. The CDR3 contains 17 residues. The CDR3 DNA is TGCGCCAGCAGCCAAGAATTCTCTAGCGGAGATCCGTATGAGCAGTTCTTC. Translation gives CASSQEFSSGDPYEQFF.

The CDR3 DNA reads TGTGCCAGCAGTGGGGGGGGACTAGCGACGGATGAGCAGTTCTTC. It translates to CASSGGGLATDEQFF. This rearrangement joins TRBV9 to TRBJ2-1; TRBD2 aligns across 10 bases. Germline loops: CDR1 SGDLS, CDR2 YYNGEE. The CDR3 runs 15 residues. V gave up 5 bases and J gave up 8 bases; unmatched junction bases: 10.

This CDR3 is CASSPRTGAGGHEQYF. As DNA, the CDR3 is TGCGCCAGCAGCCCTAGGACGGGAGCGGGGGGCCACGAGCAGTACTTC. The chain carries TRBV4-1 and TRBJ2-7, with 9 bases that match TRBD2. The germline V gene has CDR1 MGHRA and CDR2 YSYEKL. After removal of 4 bases from V and 5 bases from J, the junction contained 12 bases not matched to a gene. There are 16 residues in the CDR3.

This clone was observed a few times. The rearrangement uses TRBV4-3 and TRBJ2-7; D is possibly TRBD2 (5 bases). This CDR3 is built from 12 residues. V was shortened by 1 base and J by 6 bases, with 7 bases between the two germline ends. Germline lookup yields CDR1 LGHNA and CDR2 YSLEER. As DNA, the CDR3 is TGCGCCAGCAGCCAAGTTGCGGGCGAGCAGTACTTC. Amino acid sequence: CASSQVAGEQYF.

V is TRBV6-5 and J is TRBJ2-5; D unresolved. This CDR3 contains 12 residues. The V and J ends lost 0 bases and 5 bases respectively, with 4 bases between them. Germline CDR1 reads MNHEY; CDR2 reads SVGAGI. CDR3 sequence: CASSYSGETQYF. In DNA form, the CDR3 reads TGTGCCAGCAGTTACTCCGGGGAGACCCAGTACTTC.

J is TRBJ1-5 and V is TRBV19; 8 bases agree with TRBD1. Germline V gene sequence: CDR1 LNHDA, CDR2 SQIVND (reference sequence). The junction had 8 bases not matched to a gene; V was cut back by 9 bases and J by 4 bases. This CDR3 contains 14 residues. Here the CDR3 reads CARYRTGLNQPQHF. In nucleotides, the CDR3 is TGTGCCAGATATAGGACAGGGTTGAATCAGCCCCAGCATTTT.

V usage is TRBV4-1 and J usage is TRBJ2-7, with 12 bases aligning to TRBD2. Germline loops: CDR1 MGHRA, CDR2 YSYEKL. Unmatched junction bases numbered 6, after V lost 4 bases and J lost 5 bases. This CDR3 comprises 15 residues. CDR3 in amino acids: CASSLSRTSGNEQYF. CDR3 bases: TGCGCCAGCAGCCTGAGTAGGACTAGCGGGAACGAGCAGTACTTC.

Here the CDR3 DNA reads TGCGCCAGCAGCCATCCCCGGGGGGGCGGGGGCTACGAGCAGTACTTC. Translating it yields CASSHPRGGGGYEQYF. The gene calls are TRBV4-1 and TRBJ2-7; 8 bases align to TRBD2. The CDR3 is made up of 16 amino acids. V trimming: 3 bases; J trimming: 3 bases; junction bases outside the gene matches: 10. Looked up from germline, CDR1 is MGHRA and CDR2 is YSYEKL.

The chain links TRBV7-8 to TRBJ2-7; 8 bases map to TRBD1. Germline CDR1 reads SGHVS; CDR2 reads FQNEAQ. V dropped 4 bases and J dropped 1; count of bases not matched to a gene: 9. There are 16 residues in the CDR3. CDR3 sequence reads: CASSSRRDRPSYEQYF. The CDR3 coding sequence is TGTGCCAGCAGCTCCCGCCGGGACAGGCCATCCTACGAGCAGTACTTC.

V usage is TRBV5-1 and J usage is TRBJ2-2, with TRBD1 as a possible D gene (7 bases). CDR3 length: 20 residues. V lost 2 bases to trimming and J lost 1 base, with 24 bases between them. The V gene's germline CDR1 is SGHRS and CDR2 YFSETQ. CDR3 in amino acids: CASSFTRGAYRPLNTGELFF. The CDR3 region has the DNA TGCGCCAGCAGCTTTACCAGGGGGGCGTACAGACCGTTGAACACCGGGGAGCTGTTTTTT.

This rearrangement joins TRBV9 to TRBJ1-6, with TRBD1 as a possible D gene (6 bases). The CDR3 is 14 residues long. Trimming left V 4 bases short and J 5 bases short, with 10 bases between. CDR1 and CDR2 from the germline V gene are SGDLS and YYNGEE. CDR3 DNA sequence: TGTGCCAGCAGCTCAGGGGCTGATAATTCACCCCTCCACTTT. Encoded protein: CASSSGADNSPLHF.

This clone was observed a handful of times. The V and J genes are TRBV5-1 and TRBJ1-1; D remains ambiguous. This CDR3 is built from 11 residues. Trimming pared 4 bases from V and 5 bases from J, leaving 6 bases between. Per germline, CDR1 SGHRS and CDR2 YFSETQ. CDR3 DNA: TGCGCCAGCAGCGGCGGGACTGAAGCTTTCTTT. Protein: CASSGGTEAFF.